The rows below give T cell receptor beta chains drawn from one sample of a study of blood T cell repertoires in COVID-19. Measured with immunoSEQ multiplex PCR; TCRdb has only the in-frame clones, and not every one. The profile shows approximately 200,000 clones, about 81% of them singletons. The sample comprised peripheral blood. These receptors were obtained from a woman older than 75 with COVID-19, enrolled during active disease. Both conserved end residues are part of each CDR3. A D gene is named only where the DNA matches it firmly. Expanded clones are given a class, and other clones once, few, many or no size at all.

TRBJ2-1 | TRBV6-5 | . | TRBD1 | CASSYWGQGYEQFF | TGTGCCAGCAGTTACTGGGGACAGGGGTATGAGCAGTTCTTC
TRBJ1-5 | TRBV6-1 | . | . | CASSESRGNQPQHF | TGTGCCAGCAGTGAAAGCAGGGGCAATCAGCCCCAGCATTTT
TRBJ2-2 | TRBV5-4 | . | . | CASSFDSHTGELFF | TGTGCCAGCAGCTTCGACAGCCACACCGGGGAGCTGTTTTTT
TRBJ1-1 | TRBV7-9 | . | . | CASSPGQPGSSVAFF | TGTGCCAGCAGCCCGGGCCAGCCCGGGAGCAGCGTGGCTTTCTTT
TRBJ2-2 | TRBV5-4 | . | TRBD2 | CASSRAGAHGELFF | TGTGCCAGCAGCCGAGCGGGAGCCCACGGGGAGCTGTTTTTT
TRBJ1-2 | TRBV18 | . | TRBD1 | CASSPRDRGNYGYTF | TGTGCCAGCTCCCCGAGGGACAGGGGTAACTATGGCTACACCTTC
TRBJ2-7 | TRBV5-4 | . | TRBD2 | CASSYGTSMYEQYF | TGTGCCAGCAGCTACGGGACTAGTATGTACGAGCAGTACTTC
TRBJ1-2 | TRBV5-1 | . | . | CASSLGGKNYGYTF | TGCGCCAGCAGCTTGGGAGGCAAGAACTATGGCTACACCTTC
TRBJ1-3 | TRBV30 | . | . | CAWSVYGQRHTIYF | TGTGCCTGGAGTGTATACGGACAGCGGCACACCATATATTTT
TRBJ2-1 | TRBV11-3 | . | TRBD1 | CASSPGTGLYNEQFF | TGTGCCAGCAGCCCAGGGACAGGGCTTTACAATGAGCAGTTCTTC
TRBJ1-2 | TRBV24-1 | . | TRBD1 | CATSETGFGYTF | TGTGCCACCAGTGAGACAGGGTTTGGCTACACCTTC
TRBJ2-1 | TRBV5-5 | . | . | CASSGRTYNEQFF | TGTGCCAGCAGCGGGAGGACGTACAATGAGCAGTTCTTC
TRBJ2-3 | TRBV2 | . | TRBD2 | CASSEPGLAGGTQYF | TGTGCCAGCAGTGAACCGGGACTAGCGGGAGGTACGCAGTATTTT
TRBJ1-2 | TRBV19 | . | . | CASSLHQVNYGYTF | TGTGCCAGTAGTTTACACCAGGTTAACTATGGCTACACCTTC
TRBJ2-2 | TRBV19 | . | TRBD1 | CASSIMGQGDTGELFF | TGTGCCAGTAGTATAATGGGACAGGGGGACACCGGGGAGCTGTTTTTT
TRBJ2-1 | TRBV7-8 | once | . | CASSYQGAYNEQFF | TGTGCCAGCAGCTACCAGGGTGCCTACAATGAGCAGTTCTTC
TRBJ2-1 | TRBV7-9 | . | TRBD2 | CASSLVGIAGGREQFF | TGTGCCAGCAGCTTAGTGGGGATAGCGGGGGGTCGTGAGCAGTTCTTC
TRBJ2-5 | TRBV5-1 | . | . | CASSGTGTLTQYF | TGCGCCAGCAGCGGAACCGGGACTCTTACCCAGTACTTC
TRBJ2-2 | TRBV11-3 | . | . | CASSLDSVTGELFF | TGTGCCAGCAGCTTAGACTCAGTAACCGGGGAGCTGTTTTTT
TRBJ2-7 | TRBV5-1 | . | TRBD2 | CASSLEAGRAYEQYF | TGCGCCAGCAGCTTGGAAGCCGGGAGGGCCTACGAGCAGTACTTC
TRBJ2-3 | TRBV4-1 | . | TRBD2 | CASSQEGAGGFTDTQYF | TGCGCCAGCAGCCAAGAGGGGGCGGGGGGATTCACAGATACGCAGTATTTT
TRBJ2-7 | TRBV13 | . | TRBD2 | CASSAGLAGGREQYF | TGTGCCAGCAGCGCGGGACTAGCGGGAGGACGCGAGCAGTACTTC
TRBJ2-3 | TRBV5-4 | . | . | CASTLGPGDTQYF | TGTGCCAGCACCTTGGGGCCGGGAGATACGCAGTATTTT
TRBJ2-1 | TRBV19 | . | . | CASSSPLWGPRVDEQFF | TGTGCCAGTAGCAGCCCCCTCTGGGGGCCCCGGGTCGATGAGCAGTTCTTC
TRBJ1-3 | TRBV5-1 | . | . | CASSSDTVGNTIYF | TGCGCCAGCAGCTCTGATACAGTTGGAAACACCATATATTTT
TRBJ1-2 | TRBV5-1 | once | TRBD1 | CASKQDRGRIYGYTF | TGCGCCAGCAAACAGGACAGGGGGCGCATCTATGGCTACACCTTC
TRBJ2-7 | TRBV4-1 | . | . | CASSQVLGLLYEQYF | TGCGCCAGCAGCCAAGTCTTAGGACTACTTTACGAGCAGTACTTC
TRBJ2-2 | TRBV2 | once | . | CASRPSRGTGELFF | TGTGCCAGCAGGCCTAGCCGGGGCACCGGGGAGCTGTTTTTT
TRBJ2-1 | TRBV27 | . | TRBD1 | CASSFTFSWDSSYNEQFF | TGTGCCAGCAGTTTCACATTCAGCTGGGACAGCTCCTACAATGAGCAGTTCTTC
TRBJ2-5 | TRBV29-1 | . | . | CSVERGRGSQETQYF | TGCAGCGTTGAACGAGGAAGAGGCTCCCAAGAGACCCAGTACTTC
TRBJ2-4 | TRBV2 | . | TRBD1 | CASREGYRTGQNIQYF | TGTGCCAGCAGGGAAGGTTATAGGACAGGCCAAAACATTCAGTACTTC
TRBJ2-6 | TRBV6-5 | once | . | CASSPRVSGANVLTF | TGTGCCAGCAGCCCCAGGGTCTCTGGGGCCAACGTCCTGACTTTC
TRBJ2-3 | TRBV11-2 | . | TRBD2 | CASSFKPGLAFTDTQYF | TGTGCCAGCAGCTTCAAGCCGGGACTAGCTTTCACAGATACGCAGTATTTT
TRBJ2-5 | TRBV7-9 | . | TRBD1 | CASSLGQGARETQYF | TGTGCCAGCAGCTTGGGACAGGGGGCTCGAGAGACCCAGTACTTC
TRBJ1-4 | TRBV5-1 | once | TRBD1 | CASSLRGQGAATNEKLFF | TGCGCCAGCAGCTTAAGGGGACAGGGGGCAGCAACTAATGAAAAACTGTTTTTT
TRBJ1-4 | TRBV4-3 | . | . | CASSYDRSTNEKLFF | TGCGCCAGCAGCTATGACAGGTCAACTAATGAAAAACTGTTTTTT
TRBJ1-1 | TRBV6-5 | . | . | CASSPGHKNTEAFF | TGTGCCAGCAGTCCTGGACACAAGAACACTGAAGCTTTCTTT
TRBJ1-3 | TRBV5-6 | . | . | CASSSWTVSGNTIYF | TGTGCCAGCAGCTCCTGGACAGTCTCTGGAAACACCATATATTTT
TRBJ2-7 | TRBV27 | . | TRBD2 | CASSLSFGTTSLEQYF | TGTGCCAGCAGTCTCTCCTTCGGGACTACTTCCTTGGAGCAGTACTTC
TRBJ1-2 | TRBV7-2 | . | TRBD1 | CASSLVRGREGYTF | TGTGCCAGCAGCTTAGTGAGGGGGCGCGAAGGCTACACCTTC
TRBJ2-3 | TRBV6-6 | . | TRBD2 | CASSYPGLAVDTQYF | TGTGCCAGCAGTTACCCGGGACTAGCGGTGGATACGCAGTATTTT
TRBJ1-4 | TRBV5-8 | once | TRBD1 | CASSLGRQGRGEKLFF | TGTGCCAGCAGCTTGGGGCGACAGGGAAGAGGAGAAAAACTGTTTTTT
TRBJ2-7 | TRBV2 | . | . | CASSADRSSYEQYF | TGTGCCAGCAGTGCCGACAGGAGCTCCTACGAGCAGTACTTC
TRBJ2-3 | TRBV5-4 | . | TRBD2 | CASSFPGTSGADTQYF | TGTGCCAGCAGCTTCCCCGGGACTAGCGGGGCAGATACGCAGTATTTT